This T cell receptor beta chain was sequenced for a study of blood T cells in healthy people across ages. Study-wide points: Both higher diversity and more naive CD4+ cells marked long-lived donors when set against aged donors. Measured against age, TCR beta diversity per million T cells decreased in a roughly linear manner.

Of note for this clonotype: Its specificity is not known.

Next came a second PCR, run for roughly 6 to 11 cycles, which used a sample-barcoded 5' primer along with a J-beta primer mix. A tag from a template-switch adaptor with 12 random nucleotides marked each cDNA molecule. TCRdb itself ran the 5' RACE reads through MiXCR, one entry per CDR3 protein. The table lists about 830,000 distinct CDR3 sequences, around 62% of them singletons. Donors ranged from roughly 6 to 100 years old and were healthy Caucasians in Russia. CDR3 size: 16 residues. The germline CDR1 and CDR2 sequences are SGHTA and FQGTGA. Germline trimming cut 5 bases from V and 7 bases from J; bases unmatched to any gene: 14.

The chain recombines TRBV7-3 with TRBJ2-1; TRBD2 matches at 7 bases. The receptor was isolated from a young man in good health. The sequencing sample was made of blood. CDR3 coding DNA: TGTGCCAGCAGCCCATCCCCGGGGCGGGGGATTAATGAGCAGTTCTTC. Amino acid sequence: CASSPSPGRGINEQFF.